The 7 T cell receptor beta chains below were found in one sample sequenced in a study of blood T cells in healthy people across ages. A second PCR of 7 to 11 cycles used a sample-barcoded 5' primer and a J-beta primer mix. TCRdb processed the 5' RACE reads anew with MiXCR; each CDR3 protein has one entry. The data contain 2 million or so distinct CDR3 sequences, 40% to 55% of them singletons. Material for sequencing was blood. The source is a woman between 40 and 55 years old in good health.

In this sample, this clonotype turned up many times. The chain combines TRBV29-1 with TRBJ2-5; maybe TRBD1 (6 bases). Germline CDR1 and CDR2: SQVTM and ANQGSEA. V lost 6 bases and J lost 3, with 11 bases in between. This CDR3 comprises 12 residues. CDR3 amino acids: CSVDGQKETQYF. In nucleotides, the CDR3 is TGCAGCGTCGATGGACAGAAAGAGACCCAGTACTTC.

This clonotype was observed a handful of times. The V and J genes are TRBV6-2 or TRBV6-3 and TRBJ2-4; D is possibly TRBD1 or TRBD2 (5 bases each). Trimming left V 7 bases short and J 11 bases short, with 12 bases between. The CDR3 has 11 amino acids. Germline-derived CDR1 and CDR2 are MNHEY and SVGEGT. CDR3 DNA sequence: TGTGCCAGCACCACATGGGGGTTTCAGTACTTC. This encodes CASTTWGFQYF.

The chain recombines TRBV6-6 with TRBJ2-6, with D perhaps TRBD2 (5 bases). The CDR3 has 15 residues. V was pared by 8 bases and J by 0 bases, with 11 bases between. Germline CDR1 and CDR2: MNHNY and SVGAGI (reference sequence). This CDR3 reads CASVTRSSGANVLTF. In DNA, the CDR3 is TGTGCCAGCGTCACTAGGAGCTCTGGGGCCAACGTCCTGACTTTC.

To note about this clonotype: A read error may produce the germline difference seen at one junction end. CDR3: CSGEQSEKLFF. Here the CDR3 DNA reads TGCAGCGGTGAACAGAGTGAAAAACTGTTTTTT. The V call is TRBV29-1, the J call TRBJ1-4; D remains ambiguous. There are 11 residues in the CDR3. CDR1 is SQVTM, CDR2 ANQGSEA, per germline.

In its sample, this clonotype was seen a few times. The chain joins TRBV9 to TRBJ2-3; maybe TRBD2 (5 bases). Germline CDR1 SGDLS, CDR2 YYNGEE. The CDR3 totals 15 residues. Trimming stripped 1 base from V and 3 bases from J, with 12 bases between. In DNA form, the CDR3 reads TGTGCCAGCAGCGTACGGGCGGGCATGACAGATACGCAGTATTTT. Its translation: CASSVRAGMTDTQYF.

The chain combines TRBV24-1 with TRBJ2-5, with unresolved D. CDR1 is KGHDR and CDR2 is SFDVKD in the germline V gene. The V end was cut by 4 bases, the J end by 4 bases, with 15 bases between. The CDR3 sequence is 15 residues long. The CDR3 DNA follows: TGTGCCACCAGTGACCGATGGTCCCCAGGAGAGACCCAGTACTTC. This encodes CATSDRWSPGETQYF.

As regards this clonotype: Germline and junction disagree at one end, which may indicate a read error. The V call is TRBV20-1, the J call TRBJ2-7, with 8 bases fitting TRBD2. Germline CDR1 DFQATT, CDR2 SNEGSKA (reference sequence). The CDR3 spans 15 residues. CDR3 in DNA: TGCAGTGCTCCCTGGAAAGCGGGGGCCACGAGGGAGCAGAACTTC. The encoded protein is CSAPWKAGATREQNF.